This T cell receptor (beta chain) emerged from a study of T cells in Graves' hyperthyroidism and ophthalmopathy. In the study overall: Once the initial diagnosis was made, peripheral blood was obtained before any treatment. Study results and limitations: In the analysis, a 13 V-J model separated ophthalmopathy from stable hyperthyroidism.

Exclusion criteria comprised uncontrolled infection, other autoimmune disease, pregnancy or lactation. This CDR3 contains 12 residues. V was trimmed by 5 bases and J by 8 bases, leaving 9 bases between them. The germline V gene has CDR1 SGHNT and CDR2 YENEEA. This clonotype was seen ten or more times. As yet, its antigen is unknown. RNA transcripts gave rise to amplified TCR beta CDR3 regions. TCR CDR3 regions were first amplified by RT-PCR with HTBI primers. Via MiXCR, TCRdb re-called the multiplex PCR reads, giving one row per CDR3 protein. The table includes about 400,000 distinct CDR3 sequences, less than 20% detected once.

This clonotype was obtained from a woman younger than 30 with Graves' hyperthyroidism that later progressed to Graves' ophthalmopathy. The J gene is TRBJ2-2, the V gene TRBV11-3; D not certain. Input material: blood. The CDR3, as DNA: TGTGCCAGCAGCCCCGGTTTGGGGGAGCTGTTTTTT. Translation gives CASSPGLGELFF.